The rows below give T cell receptor beta chains drawn from one sample of a study of T-cell reconstitution after alpha-beta-depleted transplantation in children. Each CDR3 protein is one row after TCRdb ran MiXCR on the PCR reads. The sample lists about 870,000 distinct CDR3 sequences; 16% were seen once. The source material was PBMCs, mostly from graft donor cells, sampled 360 days after TCRalphabeta/CD19-depleted stem cell transplant. All receptors come from a male patient aged 10 to 17 who had a stem cell transplant for acute lymphoblastic leukemia, so the T cells may come from the graft donor. The CDR3 runs from the conserved cysteine through the conserved F or W. A D gene is named only where the DNA matches it firmly. The size entry is marked missing in some rows and otherwise reads once, few, many or a size class.

V	D	J	size	CDR3	DNA
TRBV29-1	.	TRBJ2-7	many	CSVRGNLVYEQYF	TGCAGCGTGAGGGGGAATCTCGTTTACGAGCAGTACTTC
TRBV7-3	TRBD2	TRBJ2-1	few	CASSFSGTSKFF	TGTGCCAGCAGCTTCTCCGGGACTAGTAAGTTCTTC
TRBV5-1	.	TRBJ1-1	many	CASSPVVMNTEAFF	TGCGCCAGCAGCCCGGTCGTCATGAACACTGAAGCTTTCTTT
TRBV6-2/TRBV6-3	TRBD1	TRBJ2-4	few	CASSYWTGSYIQYF	TGTGCCAGCAGTTACTGGACAGGGTCGTACATTCAGTACTTC
TRBV18	.	TRBJ2-1	.	CASVKGSANEQFF	TGTGCCAGCGTAAAAGGTTCTGCCAATGAGCAGTTCTTC
TRBV5-1	.	TRBJ1-1	few	CASSLGPQTFF	TGCGCCAGCAGCTTGGGCCCGCAGACTTTCTTT
TRBV4-1	.	TRBJ2-7	.	CASSQGSLGGYEQYF	TGCGCCAGCAGCCAAGGGTCTCTAGGAGGGTACGAGCAGTACTTC
TRBV6-5	.	TRBJ2-1	many	CASSPTSNEQFF	TGTGCCAGCAGTCCAACTAGCAATGAGCAGTTCTTC
TRBV15	.	TRBJ2-5	.	CATSRDRLETQYF	TGTGCCACCAGCAGAGATAGGCTGGAGACCCAGTACTTC
TRBV7-6	TRBD2	TRBJ2-7	.	CASSPQVAGSFYEQYF	TGTGCCAGCAGCCCCCAGGTAGCGGGTTCATTCTACGAGCAGTACTTC
TRBV5-1	.	TRBJ2-7	.	CASSMVWTNPPSFYEQYF	TGCGCCAGCAGCATGGTTTGGACTAACCCTCCTTCGTTCTACGAGCAGTACTTC
TRBV28	.	TRBJ2-7	.	CASNLPPF	TGTGCCAGCAACTTACCCCCTTTC
TRBV20-1	.	TRBJ2-7	.	CSTRERSSYEQYF	TGCAGTACCAGGGAAAGAAGCTCCTACGAGCAGTACTTC
TRBV2	.	TRBJ2-7	.	CASKRDGSSYEQYF	TGTGCCAGCAAACGGGACGGGAGCTCCTACGAGCAGTACTTC
TRBV5-1	TRBD2	TRBJ2-3	.	CASSFRAGGRTDTQYF	TGCGCCAGCAGCTTTAGAGCGGGAGGGCGCACAGATACGCAGTATTTT
TRBV28	.	TRBJ1-5	.	CASSLYRNIYQPQHF	TGTGCCAGCAGTTTGTACAGAAACATCTATCAGCCCCAGCATTTT
TRBV11-2	.	TRBJ2-6	few	CASRRVGRRALSGANVLTF	TGTGCCAGCCGACGGGTGGGGCGTAGGGCCCTCTCTGGGGCCAACGTCCTGACTTTC
TRBV14	.	TRBJ2-3	.	CASRTVVTDTQYF	TGTGCCAGTAGGACCGTAGTCACAGATACGCAGTATTTT
TRBV29-1	.	TRBJ2-2	many	CSVESVGSVFF	TGCAGCGTTGAATCAGTGGGGTCGGTGTTTTTT
TRBV5-1	TRBD2	TRBJ2-1	.	CASSLLAALGNEQFF	TGCGCCAGCAGCTTGCTAGCGGCCTTGGGCAATGAGCAGTTCTTC
TRBV5-1	.	TRBJ2-3	once	CASSLARGRGTDTQYF	TGCGCCAGCAGCTTGGCCCGGGGGCGAGGCACAGATACGCAGTATTTT
TRBV12-3/TRBV12-4	.	TRBJ2-2	many	CASSFQDTNTGELFF	TGTGCCAGCAGTTTCCAGGATACGAACACCGGGGAGCTGTTTTTT
TRBV7-2	TRBD2	TRBJ2-7	.	CASSLARGGPSYEQYF	TGTGCCAGCAGCTTAGCGCGGGGGGGACCCTCCTACGAGCAGTACTTC
TRBV21-1	.	TRBJ2-7	.	CASTKDREGRGYEQYF	TGTGCCAGCACCAAAGATCGGGAGGGCCGCGGGTACGAGCAGTACTTC
TRBV3-1	.	TRBJ2-1	few	CASSQRGGGKYNEQFF	TGTGCCAGCAGCCAACGAGGTGGCGGGAAGTACAATGAGCAGTTCTTC
TRBV5-1	.	TRBJ2-1	once	CASSLAGVSEWDNEQFF	TGCGCCAGCAGCTTGGCGGGGGTTAGTGAGTGGGACAATGAGCAGTTCTTC
TRBV21-1	.	TRBJ2-1	.	CASCPVAFF	TGTGCCAGTTGTCCCGTAGCGTTCTTC
TRBV6-5	.	TRBJ1-1	few	CASSYSRTTPEAFF	TGTGCCAGCAGTTACTCCCGGACAACACCTGAAGCTTTCTTT
TRBV5-1	.	TRBJ2-6	many	CASSLTAPGANVLTF	TGCGCCAGCAGCTTAACGGCTCCTGGGGCCAACGTCCTGACTTTC
TRBV18	.	TRBJ1-4	.	CASSRGSLATNEKLFF	TGTGCCAGCTCACGAGGGTCCCTTGCAACTAATGAAAAACTGTTTTTT
TRBV4-2	.	TRBJ1-5	.	CASTMGSNQPQHF	TGTGCCAGCACGATGGGGAGCAATCAGCCCCAGCATTTT
TRBV11-2	.	TRBJ1-2	few	CASSLRDPANYGYTF	TGTGCCAGCAGCCTCCGGGACCCAGCTAACTATGGCTACACCTTC
TRBV5-1	.	TRBJ2-2	.	CASSSGRDPTGELFF	TGCGCCAGCAGCTCGGGCCGGGACCCCACCGGGGAGCTGTTTTTT
TRBV5-1	TRBD2	TRBJ2-1	many	CASSLAGDGNEQFF	TGCGCCAGCAGCCTAGCGGGAGATGGTAATGAGCAGTTCTTC
TRBV5-1	TRBD2	TRBJ2-1	.	CASSWGTSGSPVYNEQFF	TGCGCCAGCAGCTGGGGGACTAGCGGGAGCCCGGTGTACAATGAGCAGTTCTTC
TRBV29-1	.	TRBJ2-7	many	CSVESGSSYEQYF	TGCAGCGTTGAGTCGGGGAGCTCCTACGAGCAGTACTTC
TRBV3-1	TRBD2	TRBJ2-3	few	CASSQEWTRPDTQYF	TGTGCCAGCAGCCAAGAGTGGACTAGACCAGATACGCAGTATTTT
TRBV29-1	TRBD1	TRBJ2-7	.	CSVRDRGISPYEQYF	TGCAGCGTCCGGGACAGGGGGATTTCTCCCTACGAGCAGTACTTC
TRBV15	.	TRBJ2-2	.	CATGQLMGTGELFF	TGTGCCACTGGCCAGCTAATGGGCACCGGGGAGCTGTTTTTT
TRBV15	.	TRBJ2-7	.	CATSPPSRPHSPYEQYF	TGTGCCACCAGTCCACCCTCCAGACCGCACAGCCCCTACGAGCAGTACTTC
TRBV7-3	TRBD1	TRBJ1-2	once	CASSLRTGDGYTF	TGTGCCAGCAGCTTAAGGACAGGGGATGGCTACACCTTC
TRBV3-1	TRBD1	TRBJ2-7	.	CASSQDLYLGQGYEQYF	TGTGCCAGCAGCCAAGACCTCTACCTGGGACAGGGCTACGAGCAGTACTTC